This is a list of T cell receptor beta chains from one sample in a study of shared clonotypes between healthy human individuals. TCRdb's table, derived via immunoSEQ multiplex PCR, lists solely in-frame clones and lacks some. The top ten clones hold around 23% of a sample with 110,000 or so clones, under 70% of them seen once. Material: memory CD8+ T cells sorted from blood. These receptor sequences come from a woman aged 30 to 39 in good health. The CDR3 runs from the conserved cysteine through the conserved F or W. The D gene is left open where the match is weak. The listing skips clone size in some rows; elsewhere it reads once, few, many or a size class.

TRBJ2-7 NA TRBV11-2 NA TGTGCCAGCAGCTTAGTGTTGGCTAGCACCGAGCAGTACTTC CASSLVLASTEQYF
TRBJ1-1 NA TRBV6-4 NA TGTGCCAGCAGCCAGCTTTCCGACGGGAACACTGAAGCTTTCTTT CASSQLSDGNTEAFF
TRBJ1-5 NA TRBV28 NA TGTGCCAGCAGTTTCCTCAACATCGGTCGCTATAGCAATCAGCCCCAGCATTTT CASSFLNIGRYSNQPQHF
TRBJ2-7 TRBD2 TRBV28 NA TGTGCCAGCAGTAAACCGGGACTAGCGACAAACGAGCAGTACTTC CASSKPGLATNEQYF
TRBJ2-2 NA TRBV10-1 few TGCGCCAGCAGTGCCAGGGGTCGGGAGCTGTTTTTT CASSARGRELFF
TRBJ1-1 NA TRBV6-1 NA TGTGCCAGCAGTGATGGCCCGTATGAAGCTTTCTTT CASSDGPYEAFF
TRBJ2-1 TRBD2 TRBV7-9 NA TGTGCCAGCACCATTAGCGGGAGAGGCAATGAGCAGTTCTTC CASTISGRGNEQFF
TRBJ2-7 NA TRBV4-2 many TGTGCCAGCACCCCACCCGGGAGAAGCTCCTACGAGCAGTACTTC CASTPPGRSSYEQYF
TRBJ1-2 NA TRBV28 NA TGTGCCAGCAGCCACGATCCGACTTGGGGTAACTATGGCTACACCTTC CASSHDPTWGNYGYTF
TRBJ1-1 TRBD1 TRBV27 NA TGTGCCAGCAGTTCGAAACACAAACAGGGGCGGGGTGAAGCTTTCTTT CASSSKHKQGRGEAFF
TRBJ1-2 TRBD1 TRBV10-1 NA TGCGCCAGCAGGACAGGGGAGGGATATGGCTACACCTTC CASRTGEGYGYTF
TRBJ1-1 NA TRBV6-5 once TGTGCCAGCAGGACGAGGGTCACTGAAGCTTTCTTT CASRTRVTEAFF
TRBJ2-7 TRBD2 TRBV6-6 NA TGTGCCAGCAGTACCCCGGGGGGGCCGTCCTACGAGCAGTACTTC CASSTPGGPSYEQYF
TRBJ1-2 NA TRBV5-1 once TGCGCCAGCAGCTTGGGTGGGTGGTTGGATCCCTATGGCTACACCTTC CASSLGGWLDPYGYTF
TRBJ2-3 NA TRBV6-6 NA TGTGCCAGCAGCCACGGGCGACTCTGCACAGATACGCAGTATTTT CASSHGRLCTDTQYF
TRBJ2-2 NA TRBV29-1 NA TGCAGCGCCCCAGGGGGGCGGGAGAACACCGGGGAGCTGTTTTTT CSAPGGRENTGELFF
TRBJ2-2 NA TRBV4-2 NA TGTGCCAGCAGCCAAGTTCTTGAGCGCTCGAACACCGGGGAGCTGTTTTTT CASSQVLERSNTGELFF
TRBJ2-3 TRBD2 TRBV10-2 NA TGCGCCAGCCAGTGGGAGGGCCAGGATTCAGCAGATACGCAGTATTTT CASQWEGQDSADTQYF
TRBJ2-7 TRBD1 TRBV13 many TGTGCCAGCAGCTTTGATACAGGGGGCTTAGAGCAGTACTTC CASSFDTGGLEQYF
TRBJ2-1 NA TRBV10-1 NA TGCGCCAGCAGTGAGAGGGCAGGGGATTACAATGAGCAGTTCTTC CASSERAGDYNEQFF
TRBJ2-7 TRBD2 TRBV28 NA TGTGCCAGCAGTCAGGGACTAGCGGGAGCATACGAGCAGTACTTC CASSQGLAGAYEQYF
TRBJ1-2 TRBD1 TRBV18 NA TGTGCCAGCTCTACTCAGGGGGAGGCAGCTAACTATGGCTACACCTTC CASSTQGEAANYGYTF